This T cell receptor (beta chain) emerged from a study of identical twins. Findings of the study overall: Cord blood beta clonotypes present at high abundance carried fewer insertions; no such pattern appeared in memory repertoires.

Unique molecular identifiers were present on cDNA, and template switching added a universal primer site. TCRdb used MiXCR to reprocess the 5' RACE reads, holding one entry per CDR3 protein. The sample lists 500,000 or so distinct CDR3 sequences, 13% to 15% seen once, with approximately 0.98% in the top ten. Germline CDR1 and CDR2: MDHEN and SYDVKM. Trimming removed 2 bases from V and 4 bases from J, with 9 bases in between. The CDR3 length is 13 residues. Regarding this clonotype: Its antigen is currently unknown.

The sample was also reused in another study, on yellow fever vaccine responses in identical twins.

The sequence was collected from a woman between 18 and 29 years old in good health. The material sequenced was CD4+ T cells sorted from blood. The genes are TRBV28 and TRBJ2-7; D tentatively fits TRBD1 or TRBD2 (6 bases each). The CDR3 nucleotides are TGTGCCAGCAGTTTAGGGGGGCATTACGAGCAGTACTTC. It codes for CASSLGGHYEQYF.